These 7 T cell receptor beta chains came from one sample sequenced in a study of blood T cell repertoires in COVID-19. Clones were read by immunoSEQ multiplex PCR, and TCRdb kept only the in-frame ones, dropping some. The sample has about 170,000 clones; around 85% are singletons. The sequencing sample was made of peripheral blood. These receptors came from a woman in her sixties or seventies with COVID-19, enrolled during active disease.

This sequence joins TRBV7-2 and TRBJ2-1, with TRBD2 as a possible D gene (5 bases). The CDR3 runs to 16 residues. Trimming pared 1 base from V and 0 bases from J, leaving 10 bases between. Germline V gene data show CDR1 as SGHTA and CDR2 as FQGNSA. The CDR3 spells CASSLVVGSSYNEQFF. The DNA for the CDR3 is TGTGCCAGCAGCTTAGTGGTAGGGAGCTCCTACAATGAGCAGTTCTTC.

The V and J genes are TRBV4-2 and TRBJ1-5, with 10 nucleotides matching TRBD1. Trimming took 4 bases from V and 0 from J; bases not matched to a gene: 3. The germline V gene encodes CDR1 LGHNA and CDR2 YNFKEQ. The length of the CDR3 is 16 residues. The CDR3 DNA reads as TGTGCCAGCAGCCTACGGACAGGGGGTAGCAATCAGCCCCAGCATTTT. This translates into CASSLRTGGSNQPQHF.

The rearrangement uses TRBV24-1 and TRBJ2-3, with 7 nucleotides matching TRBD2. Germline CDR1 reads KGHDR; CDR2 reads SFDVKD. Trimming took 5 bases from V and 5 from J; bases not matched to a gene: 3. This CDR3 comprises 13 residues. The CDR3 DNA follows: TGTGCCACCAGTGTCACGGGGGGAGATACGCAGTATTTT. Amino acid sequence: CATSVTGGDTQYF.

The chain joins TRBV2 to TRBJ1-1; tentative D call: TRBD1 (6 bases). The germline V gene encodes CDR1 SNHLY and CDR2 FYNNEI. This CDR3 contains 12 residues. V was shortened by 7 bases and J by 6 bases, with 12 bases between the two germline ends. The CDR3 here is CASNGQFAEAFF. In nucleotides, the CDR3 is TGTGCCAGCAACGGACAGTTTGCTGAAGCTTTCTTT.

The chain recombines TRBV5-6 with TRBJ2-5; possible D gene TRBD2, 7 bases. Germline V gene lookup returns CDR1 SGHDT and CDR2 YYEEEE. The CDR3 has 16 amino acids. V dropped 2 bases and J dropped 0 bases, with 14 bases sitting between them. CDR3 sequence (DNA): TGTGCCAGCAGCTTAGAGGGGGGGTCATACCAAGAGACCCAGTACTTC. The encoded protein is CASSLEGGSYQETQYF. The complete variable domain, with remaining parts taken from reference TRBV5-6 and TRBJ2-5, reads DAGVTQSPTHLIKTRGQQVTLRCSPKSGHDTVSWYQQALGQGPQFIFQYYEEEERQRGNFPDRFSGHQFPNYSSELNVNALLLGDSALYLCASSLEGGSYQETQYFGPGTRLLVL.

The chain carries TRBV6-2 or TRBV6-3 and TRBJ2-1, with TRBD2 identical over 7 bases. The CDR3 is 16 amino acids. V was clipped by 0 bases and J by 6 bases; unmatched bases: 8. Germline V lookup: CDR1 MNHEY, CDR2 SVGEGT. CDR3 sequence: CASSYSGEGFLNEQFF. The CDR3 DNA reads TGTGCCAGCAGTTACTCGGGGGAGGGATTCCTCAATGAGCAGTTCTTC.

CDR3 nucleotides: TGTGCCACCAGTGCTTCAGGGGCCTCTGGAAACACCATATATTTT. This translates into CATSASGASGNTIYF. The rearrangement uses TRBV24-1 and TRBJ1-3, with D possibly matching TRBD1 (6 bases). This CDR3 is 15 amino acids long. The V and J ends lost 5 bases and 0 bases respectively, with 10 bases between them. Germline assignment: CDR1 KGHDR and CDR2 SFDVKD.